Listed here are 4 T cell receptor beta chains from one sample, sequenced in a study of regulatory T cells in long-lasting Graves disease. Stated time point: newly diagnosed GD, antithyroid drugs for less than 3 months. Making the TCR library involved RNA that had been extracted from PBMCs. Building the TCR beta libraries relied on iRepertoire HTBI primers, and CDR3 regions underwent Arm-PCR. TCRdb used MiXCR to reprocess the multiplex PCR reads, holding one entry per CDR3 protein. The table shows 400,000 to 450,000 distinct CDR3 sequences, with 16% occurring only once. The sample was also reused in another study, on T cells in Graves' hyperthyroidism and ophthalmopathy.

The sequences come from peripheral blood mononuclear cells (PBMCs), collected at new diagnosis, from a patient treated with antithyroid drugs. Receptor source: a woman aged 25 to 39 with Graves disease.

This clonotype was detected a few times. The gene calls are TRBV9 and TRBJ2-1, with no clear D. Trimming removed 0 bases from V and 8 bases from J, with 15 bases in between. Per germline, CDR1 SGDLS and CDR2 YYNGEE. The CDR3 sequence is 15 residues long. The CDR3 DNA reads TGTGCCAGCAGCGTAGGGAACACCATCGGGTATGAGCAGTTCTTC. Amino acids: CASSVGNTIGYEQFF.

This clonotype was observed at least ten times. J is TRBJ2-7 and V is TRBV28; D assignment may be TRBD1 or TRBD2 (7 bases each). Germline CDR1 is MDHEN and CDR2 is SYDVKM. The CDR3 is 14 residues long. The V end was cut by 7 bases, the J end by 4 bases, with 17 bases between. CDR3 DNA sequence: TGTGCCAGCATCCCGAGTCAGGGGGGGTACGAGCAGTACTTC. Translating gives CASIPSQGGYEQYF.

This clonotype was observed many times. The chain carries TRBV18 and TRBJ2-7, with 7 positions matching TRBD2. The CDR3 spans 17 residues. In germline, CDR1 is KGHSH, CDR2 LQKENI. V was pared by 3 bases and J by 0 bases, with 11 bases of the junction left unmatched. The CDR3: CASSPSRRGGVSYEQYF. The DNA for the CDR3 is TGTGCCAGCTCACCCTCCCGGCGGGGAGGGGTCTCCTACGAGCAGTACTTC.

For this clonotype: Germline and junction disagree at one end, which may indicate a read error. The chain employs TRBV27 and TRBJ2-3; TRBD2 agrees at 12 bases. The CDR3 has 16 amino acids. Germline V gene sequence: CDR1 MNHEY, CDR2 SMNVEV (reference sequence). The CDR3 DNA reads TGTGCCAGCAGTGGCTCTAGCGGGAGGGCCGGTGATACGCGGTATTTT. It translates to CASSGSSGRAGDTRYF.